This T cell receptor beta chain came from a study of tumor-infiltrating lymphocytes in primary liver carcinoma. This CDR3 has 14 residues. The germline CDR1 and CDR2 sequences are GTSNPN and SVGIG (reference sequence). Both blood RNA, taken from unsorted whole blood, and germline DNA were extracted. Remarks on this clonotype: The junction and the germline gene differ at one end; a read error may be behind it.

cDNA specific to TCR beta was made from 450 to 650 ng of total RNA, with a constant-region primer employed for priming. Nested multiplex PCR, run for three rounds with slightly modified ARM-PCR, yielded TCR beta libraries. For 10 cycles apiece, the opening two PCR rounds ran with TRBV1-TRBV30 forward primers and a C-beta reverse primer. TCRdb re-called the multiplex PCR reads with MiXCR, one entry per CDR3 protein. The sample yields about 310,000 distinct CDR3 sequences, roughly 60% seen once. What was sequenced was peripheral blood. This chain uses TRBV30 with TRBJ1-5; 8 positions agree with TRBD1. The TCR originated in a woman between 25 and 40 years old with primary liver carcinoma and hepatitis B virus infection. The CDR3 nucleotides are TGTACCTGGGCGACAGGGGTTAGCAATCAGCCCCAGCATTTT. As protein: CTWATGVSNQPQHF.